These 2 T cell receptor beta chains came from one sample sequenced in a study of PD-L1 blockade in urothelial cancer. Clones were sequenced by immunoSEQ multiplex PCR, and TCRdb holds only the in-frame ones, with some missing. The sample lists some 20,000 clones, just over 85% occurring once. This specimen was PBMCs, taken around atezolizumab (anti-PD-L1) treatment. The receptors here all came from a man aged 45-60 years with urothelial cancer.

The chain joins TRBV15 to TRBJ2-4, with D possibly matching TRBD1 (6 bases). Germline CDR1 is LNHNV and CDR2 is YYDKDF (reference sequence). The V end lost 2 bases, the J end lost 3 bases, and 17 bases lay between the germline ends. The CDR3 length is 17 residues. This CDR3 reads CATSRPYRGQLKNIQYF. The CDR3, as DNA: TGTGCCACCAGCAGACCTTACCGAGGACAGCTCAAAAACATTCAGTACTTC.

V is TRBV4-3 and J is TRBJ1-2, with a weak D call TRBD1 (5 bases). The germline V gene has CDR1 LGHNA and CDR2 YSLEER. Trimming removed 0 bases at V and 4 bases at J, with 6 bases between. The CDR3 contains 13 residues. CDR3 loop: CASSQEGLYGYTF. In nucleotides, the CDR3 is TGCGCCAGCAGCCAAGAGGGGCTCTATGGCTACACCTTC.